The clone carrying this TCR beta chain was seen ten or more times. The antigen is unknown. The CDR3 has 15 residues. The V end lost 5 bases, the J end lost 3 bases, and 16 bases lay between the germline ends. In germline, CDR1 is MNHEY, CDR2 SMNVEV (reference sequence). TCRdb re-derived calls from the reads in MiXCR, one entry per CDR3 protein. The sample lists about 63,000 distinct CDR3 sequences; 21% were seen once. The sample originates from a study of lung T cells in sarcoidosis with Löfgren's syndrome. Across the study: Löfgren's syndrome patients were the main repertoire analysis focus. Overall study results and limits: TRAV12-1 and TRBV2 were reportedly most expanded in Löfgren's patients. Shared TRAV12-1 and TRBV2 CDR3 motifs across Löfgren's syndrome patients reportedly suggested public CD4+ TCRs. Sarcoidosis antigen recognition was only suggested, antigen unidentified.

The source is a human donor with sarcoidosis (Löfgren's syndrome or another form), or a control subject (not recorded which). Sequenced input: CD4+ T cells from PBMCs. The chain links TRBV27 to TRBJ1-2; possibly TRBD1 for D (5 bases). The CDR3 sequence is CASSTTPGYDYGYTF. As DNA, the CDR3 is TGTGCCAGCAGTACTACCCCAGGGTATGACTATGGCTACACCTTC.